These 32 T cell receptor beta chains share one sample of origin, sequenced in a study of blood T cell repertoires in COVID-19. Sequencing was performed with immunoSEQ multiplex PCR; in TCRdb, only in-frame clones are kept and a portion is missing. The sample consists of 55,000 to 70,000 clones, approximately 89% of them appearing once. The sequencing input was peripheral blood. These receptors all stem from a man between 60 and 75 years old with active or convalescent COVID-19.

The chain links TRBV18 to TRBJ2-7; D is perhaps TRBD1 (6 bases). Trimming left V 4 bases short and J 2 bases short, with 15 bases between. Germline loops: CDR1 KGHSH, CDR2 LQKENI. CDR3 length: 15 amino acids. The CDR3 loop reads CASSLNRDTTYEQYF. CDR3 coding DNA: TGTGCCAGCTCACTTAACCGGGACACCACCTACGAGCAGTACTTC.

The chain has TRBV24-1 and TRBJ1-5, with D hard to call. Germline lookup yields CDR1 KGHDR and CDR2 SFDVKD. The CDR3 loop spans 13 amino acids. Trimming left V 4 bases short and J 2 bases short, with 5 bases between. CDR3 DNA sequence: TGTGCCACCAGTGACCGGGGCAATCAGCCCCAGCATTTT. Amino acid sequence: CATSDRGNQPQHF.

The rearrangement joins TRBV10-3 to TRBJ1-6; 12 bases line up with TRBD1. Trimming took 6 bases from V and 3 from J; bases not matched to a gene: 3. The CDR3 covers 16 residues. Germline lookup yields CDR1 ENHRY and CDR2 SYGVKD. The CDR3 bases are TGTGCCATCAGGGGGACAGGGGGCCTCTATAATTCACCCCTCCACTTT. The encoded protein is CAIRGTGGLYNSPLHF.

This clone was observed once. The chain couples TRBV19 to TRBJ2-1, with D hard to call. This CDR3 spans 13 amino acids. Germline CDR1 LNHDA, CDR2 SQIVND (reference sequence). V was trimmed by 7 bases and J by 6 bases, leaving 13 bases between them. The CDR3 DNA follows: TGTGCCAGTACCGGGTGGTCTGGCAATGAGCAGTTCTTC. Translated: CASTGWSGNEQFF.

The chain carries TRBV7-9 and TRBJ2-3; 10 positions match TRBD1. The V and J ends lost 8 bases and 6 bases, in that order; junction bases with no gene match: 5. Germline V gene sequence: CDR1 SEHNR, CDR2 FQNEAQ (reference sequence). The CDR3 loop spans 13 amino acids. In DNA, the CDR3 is TGTGCCAGCGGACAGGGGGACGGGGATACGCAGTATTTT. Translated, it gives CASGQGDGDTQYF.

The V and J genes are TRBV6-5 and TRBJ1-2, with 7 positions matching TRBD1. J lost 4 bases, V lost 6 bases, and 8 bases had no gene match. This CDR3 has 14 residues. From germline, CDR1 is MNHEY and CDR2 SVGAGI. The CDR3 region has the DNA TGTGCCAGCAGGATAGACAGGGTTGGCTATGGCTACACCTTC. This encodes CASRIDRVGYGYTF.

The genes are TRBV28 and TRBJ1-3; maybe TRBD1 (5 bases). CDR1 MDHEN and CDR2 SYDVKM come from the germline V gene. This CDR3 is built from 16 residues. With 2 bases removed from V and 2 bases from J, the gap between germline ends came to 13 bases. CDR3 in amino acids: CASSLGGGTPGNTIYF. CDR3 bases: TGTGCCAGCAGTTTAGGCGGAGGGACCCCTGGAAACACCATATATTTT.

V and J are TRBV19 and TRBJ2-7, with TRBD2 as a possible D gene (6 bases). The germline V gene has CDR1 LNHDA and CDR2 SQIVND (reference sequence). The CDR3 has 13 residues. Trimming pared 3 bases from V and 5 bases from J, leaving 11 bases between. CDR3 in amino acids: CASSINRRDEQYF. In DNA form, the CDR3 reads TGTGCCAGTAGTATCAACAGGAGGGACGAGCAGTACTTC.

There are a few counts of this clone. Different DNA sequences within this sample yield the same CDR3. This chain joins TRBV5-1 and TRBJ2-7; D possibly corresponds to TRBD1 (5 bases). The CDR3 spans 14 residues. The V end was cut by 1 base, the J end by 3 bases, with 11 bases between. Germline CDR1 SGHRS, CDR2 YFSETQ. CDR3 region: CASSLRQGFYEQYF. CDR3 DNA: TGCGCCAGCAGCTTGCGGCAGGGTTTCTACGAGCAGTACTTC.

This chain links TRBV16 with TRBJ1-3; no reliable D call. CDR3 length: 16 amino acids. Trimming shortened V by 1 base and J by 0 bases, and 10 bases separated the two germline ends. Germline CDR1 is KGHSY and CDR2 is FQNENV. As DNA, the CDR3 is TGTGCCAGCAGCCAATGGGCCGAGATCTCTGGAAACACCATATATTTT. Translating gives CASSQWAEISGNTIYF.

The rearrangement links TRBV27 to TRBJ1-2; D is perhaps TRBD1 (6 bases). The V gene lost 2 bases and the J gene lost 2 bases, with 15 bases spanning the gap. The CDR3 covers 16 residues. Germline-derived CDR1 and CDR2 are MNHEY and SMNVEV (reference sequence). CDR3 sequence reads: CASSLKTGSKNYGYTF. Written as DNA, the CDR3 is TGTGCCAGCAGTTTAAAAACAGGGAGTAAGAACTATGGCTACACCTTC.

The CDR3 coding sequence is TGTGCCAGCAGTGAACGAGGACAGGGGGCTGGTGGCTACACCTTC. Amino acid sequence: CASSERGQGAGGYTF. The chain uses TRBV6-1 and TRBJ1-2; 11 bases agree with TRBD1. After removal of 2 bases from V and 7 bases from J, the junction contained 6 bases not matched to a gene. Looked up from germline, CDR1 is MNHNS and CDR2 is SASEGT. The CDR3 consists of 15 residues.

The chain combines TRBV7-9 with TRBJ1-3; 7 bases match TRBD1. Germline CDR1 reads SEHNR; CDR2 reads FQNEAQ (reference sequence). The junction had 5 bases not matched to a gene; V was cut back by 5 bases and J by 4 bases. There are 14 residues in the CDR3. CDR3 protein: CASSLQGSGNTIYF. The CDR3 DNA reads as TGTGCCAGCAGCCTACAGGGGTCGGGAAACACCATATATTTT. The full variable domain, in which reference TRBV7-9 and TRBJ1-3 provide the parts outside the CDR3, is DTGVSQNPRHKITKRGQNVTFRCDPISEHNRLYWYRQTLGQGPEFLTYFQNEAQLEKSRLLSDRFSAERPKGSFSTLEIQRTEQGDSAMYLCASSLQGSGNTIYFGEGSWLTVV.

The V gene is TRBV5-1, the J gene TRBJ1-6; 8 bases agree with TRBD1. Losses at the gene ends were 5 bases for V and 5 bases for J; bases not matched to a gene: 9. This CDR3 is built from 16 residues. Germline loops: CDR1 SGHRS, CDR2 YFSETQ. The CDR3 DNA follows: TGCGCCAGCAGAACCTCGGGACAGGAGAATAATTCACCCCTCCACTTT. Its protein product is CASRTSGQENNSPLHF.

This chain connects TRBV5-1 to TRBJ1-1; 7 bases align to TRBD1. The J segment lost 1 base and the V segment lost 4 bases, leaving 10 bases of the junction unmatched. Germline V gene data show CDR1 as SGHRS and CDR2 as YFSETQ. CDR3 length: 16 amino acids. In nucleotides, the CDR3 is TGCGCCAGCAGCCCTGGTGGACAGGCCACGAACACTGAAGCTTTCTTT. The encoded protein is CASSPGGQATNTEAFF.

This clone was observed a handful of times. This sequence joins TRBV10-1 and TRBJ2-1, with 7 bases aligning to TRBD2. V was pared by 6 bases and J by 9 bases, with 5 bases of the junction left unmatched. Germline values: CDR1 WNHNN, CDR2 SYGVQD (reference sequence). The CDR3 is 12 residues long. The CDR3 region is CASSPTGGEQFF. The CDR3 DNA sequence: TGCGCCAGCAGCCCGACGGGGGGTGAGCAGTTCTTC.

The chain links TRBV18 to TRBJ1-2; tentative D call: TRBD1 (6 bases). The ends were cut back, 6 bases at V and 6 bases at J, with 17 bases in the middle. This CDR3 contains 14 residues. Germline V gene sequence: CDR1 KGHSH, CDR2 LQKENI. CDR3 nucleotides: TGTGCCAGCTCCCCGCCCGGGGGGGCCAATGGCTACACCTTC. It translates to CASSPPGGANGYTF.

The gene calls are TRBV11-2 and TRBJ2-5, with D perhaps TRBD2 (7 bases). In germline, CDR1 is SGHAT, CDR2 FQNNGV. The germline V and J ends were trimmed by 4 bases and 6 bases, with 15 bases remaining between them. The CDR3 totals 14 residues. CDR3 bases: TGTGCCAGCAGCTCGGGGGGCGAGAGGAAGACCCAGTACTTC. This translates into CASSSGGERKTQYF.

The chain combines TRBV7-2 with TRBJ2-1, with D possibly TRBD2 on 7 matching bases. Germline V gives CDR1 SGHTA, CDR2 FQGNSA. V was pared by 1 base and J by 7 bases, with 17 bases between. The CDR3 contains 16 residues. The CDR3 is CASSLVRGGRNNEQFF. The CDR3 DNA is TGTGCCAGCAGCTTAGTGAGGGGGGGGCGCAATAATGAGCAGTTCTTC.

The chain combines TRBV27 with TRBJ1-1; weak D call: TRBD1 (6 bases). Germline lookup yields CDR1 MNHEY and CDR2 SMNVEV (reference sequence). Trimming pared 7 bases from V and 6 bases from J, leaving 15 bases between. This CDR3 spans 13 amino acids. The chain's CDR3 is CASTLLGASEAFF. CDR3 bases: TGTGCCAGCACCTTGCTGGGGGCCTCTGAAGCTTTCTTT.

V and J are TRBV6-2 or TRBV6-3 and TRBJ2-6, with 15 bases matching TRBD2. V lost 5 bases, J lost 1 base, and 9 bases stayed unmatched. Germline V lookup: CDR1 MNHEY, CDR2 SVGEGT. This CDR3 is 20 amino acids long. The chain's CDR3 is CASSPLRTSGRGSGANVLTF. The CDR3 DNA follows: TGTGCCAGCAGTCCCCTTCGGACTAGCGGGAGGGGGTCTGGGGCCAACGTCCTGACTTTC.

The CDR3 nucleotides read TGTGCCAGCAGCTTTTCAGGAGGTACAGATACGCAGTATTTT. Protein: CASSFSGGTDTQYF. The chain recombines TRBV7-2 with TRBJ2-3; a weak D match, TRBD2 (5 bases). The germline V gene encodes CDR1 SGHTA and CDR2 FQGNSA. The CDR3 has 14 residues. Trimming removed 3 bases from V and 3 bases from J, with 10 bases in between.

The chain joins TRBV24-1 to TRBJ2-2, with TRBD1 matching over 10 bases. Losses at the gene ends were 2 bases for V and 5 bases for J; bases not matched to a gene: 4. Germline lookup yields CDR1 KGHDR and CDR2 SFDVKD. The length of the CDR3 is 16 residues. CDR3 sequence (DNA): TGTGCCACCAGTGATTCCAGGACAGGGGGAACCGGGGAGCTGTTTTTT. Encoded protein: CATSDSRTGGTGELFF.

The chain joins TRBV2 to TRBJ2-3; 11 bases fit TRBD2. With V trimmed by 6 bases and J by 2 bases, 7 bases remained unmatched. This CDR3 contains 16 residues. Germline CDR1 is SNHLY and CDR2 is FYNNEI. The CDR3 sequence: CASSRGLADTTDTQYF. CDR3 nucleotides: TGTGCCAGCAGCCGGGGACTAGCGGACACCACAGATACGCAGTATTTT.

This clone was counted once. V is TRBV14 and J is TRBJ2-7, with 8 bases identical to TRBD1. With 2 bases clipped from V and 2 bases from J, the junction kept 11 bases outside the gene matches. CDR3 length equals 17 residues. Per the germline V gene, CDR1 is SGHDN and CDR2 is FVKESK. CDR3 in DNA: TGTGCCAGCAGCCAACTTATCGGGACAGGCCCTACCTACGAGCAGTACTTC. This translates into CASSQLIGTGPTYEQYF. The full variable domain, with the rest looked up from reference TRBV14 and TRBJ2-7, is EAGVTQFPSHSVIEKGQTVTLRCDPISGHDNLYWYRRVMGKEIKFLLHFVKESKQDESGMPNNRFLAERTGGTYSTLKVQPAELEDSGVYFCASSQLIGTGPTYEQYFGPGTRLTVT.

The CDR3 reads CASSRQGTSYNEQFF. CDR3 bases: TGTGCCAGTAGTCGACAGGGGACGTCCTACAATGAGCAGTTCTTC. The J gene is TRBJ2-1, the V gene TRBV19, with 8 bases aligning to TRBD1. From germline, CDR1 is LNHDA and CDR2 SQIVND (reference sequence). The CDR3 loop spans 15 amino acids. V dropped 5 bases and J dropped 1; count of bases not matched to a gene: 4.

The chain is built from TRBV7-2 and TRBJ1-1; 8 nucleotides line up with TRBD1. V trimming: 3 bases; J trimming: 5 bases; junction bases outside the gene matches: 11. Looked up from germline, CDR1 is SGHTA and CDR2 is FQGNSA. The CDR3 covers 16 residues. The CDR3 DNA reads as TGTGCCAGCAGCTTTTCCCCTGGACAGGGTAATACTGAAGCTTTCTTT. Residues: CASSFSPGQGNTEAFF. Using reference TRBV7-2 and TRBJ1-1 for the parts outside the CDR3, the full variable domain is GAGVSQSPSNKVTEKGKDVELRCDPISGHTALYWYRQSLGQGLEFLIYFQGNSAPDKSGLPSDRFSAERTGGSVSTLTIQRTQQEDSAVYLCASSFSPGQGNTEAFFGQGTRLTVV.

The CDR3 is CASSISDSPGTKNIQYF. CDR3 coding DNA: TGTGCCAGTAGTATATCCGACAGTCCAGGGACCAAAAACATTCAGTACTTC. The chain has TRBV19 and TRBJ2-4; maybe TRBD1 (5 bases). The CDR3 spans 17 residues. V dropped 2 bases and J dropped 2 bases, with 16 bases sitting between them. The germline V gene has CDR1 LNHDA and CDR2 SQIVND (reference sequence).

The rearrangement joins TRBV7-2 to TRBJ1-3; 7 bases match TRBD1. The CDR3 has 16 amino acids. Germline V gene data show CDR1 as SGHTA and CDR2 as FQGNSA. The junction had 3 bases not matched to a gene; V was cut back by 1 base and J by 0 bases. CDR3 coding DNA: TGTGCCAGCAGCTTAGGACAGGGCTACTCTGGAAACACCATATATTTT. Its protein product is CASSLGQGYSGNTIYF. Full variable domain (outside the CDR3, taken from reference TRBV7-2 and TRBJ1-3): GAGVSQSPSNKVTEKGKDVELRCDPISGHTALYWYRQSLGQGLEFLIYFQGNSAPDKSGLPSDRFSAERTGGSVSTLTIQRTQQEDSAVYLCASSLGQGYSGNTIYFGEGSWLTVV.

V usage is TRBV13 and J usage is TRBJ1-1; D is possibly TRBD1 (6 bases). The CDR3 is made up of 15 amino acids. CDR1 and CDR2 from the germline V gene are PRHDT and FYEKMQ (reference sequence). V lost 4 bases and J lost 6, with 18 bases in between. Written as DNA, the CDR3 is TGTGCCAGCAGCTATTGGGAAGGGGGTGGCTCTGAAGCTTTCTTT. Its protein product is CASSYWEGGGSEAFF.

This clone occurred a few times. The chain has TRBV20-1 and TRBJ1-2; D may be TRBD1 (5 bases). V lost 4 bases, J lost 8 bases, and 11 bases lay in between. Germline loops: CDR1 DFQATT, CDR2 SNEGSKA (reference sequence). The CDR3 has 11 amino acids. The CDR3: CSAKTDPGYTF. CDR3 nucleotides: TGCAGTGCTAAGACAGATCCCGGCTACACCTTC.

CDR3 loop: CASSRQLREGYTF. The CDR3, as DNA: TGTGCCAGCAGCCGACAACTCAGGGAAGGCTACACCTTC. The chain carries TRBV14 and TRBJ1-2; TRBD1 is a possible D gene (5 bases). Germline lookup yields CDR1 SGHDN and CDR2 FVKESK. The CDR3 contains 13 residues. V was cut by 4 bases and J by 8 bases, with 14 bases left in between.